Below, one TCR beta chain is given with its context. Its cognate antigen is unknown. These data originate in a study of PD-1 blockade in classical Hodgkin lymphoma. Generated by immunoSEQ multiplex PCR, the TCRdb table keeps only in-frame clones and is missing some. The sample lists around 25,000 clones, around 70% occurring once. Study-wide points: The study reported lower baseline TCR diversity in newly diagnosed patients than in healthy donors. TCR diversity rose significantly by C4D1 in CD4+ but not CD8+ cells.

Indicated time point: cycle 4 day 1 (C4D1), after more than five weeks of nivolumab. Brentuximab vedotin exposure varied among the patients, all of whom had relapsed after autologous stem cell transplantation. The sequenced sample was peripheral blood mononuclear cells (PBMCs), obtained before the fourth cycle of nivolumab. The TCR comes from a human donor with classical Hodgkin lymphoma.

Here the CDR3 reads CASSLQTGGEQYF. The CDR3 DNA reads as TGCGCCAGCAGCCTGCAAACAGGGGGCGAGCAGTACTTC. The V and J genes are TRBV4-3 and TRBJ2-7; TRBD1 aligns across 8 bases. The V gene end was trimmed by 4 bases and the J gene end by 6 bases; junction bases not matched to a gene: 5. The CDR3 contains 13 residues. Per germline, CDR1 LGHNA and CDR2 YSLEER.